Included here is one TCR beta chain sequence, with context. Between the trimmed V and J ends, which lost 2 bases and 9 bases, there was a span of 7 bases. CDR1 SGHTA and CDR2 FQGNSA come from the germline V gene. This CDR3 region has 11 residues. This table comes from immunoSEQ multiplex PCR, and its TCRdb copy is limited to in-frame clones, with some not included. The data hold some 89,000 clones, with 75% to 95% observed a single time. The data stem from a study of blood T cell repertoires in COVID-19. The chain combines TRBV7-2 with TRBJ2-5; D gene uncertain. Sequenced input: peripheral blood. This clonotype was sampled from a man between 60 and 70 years old with acute or convalescent COVID-19. The CDR3: CASSLYEAQYF. The CDR3 nucleotides read TGTGCCAGCAGCTTATATGAGGCCCAGTACTTC.